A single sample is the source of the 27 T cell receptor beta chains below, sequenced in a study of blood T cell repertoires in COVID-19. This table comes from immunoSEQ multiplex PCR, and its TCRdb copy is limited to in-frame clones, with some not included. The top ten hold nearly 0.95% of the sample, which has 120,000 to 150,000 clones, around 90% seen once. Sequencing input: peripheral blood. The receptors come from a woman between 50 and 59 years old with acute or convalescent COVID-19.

The CDR3 coding sequence is TGTGCCACCAGTGATTCCTTTAGGGGGGGTGGGACAAATTCACCCCTCCACTTT. It yields the protein CATSDSFRGGGTNSPLHF. The rearrangement links TRBV24-1 to TRBJ1-6; maybe TRBD1 (6 bases). This CDR3 region has 18 residues. From germline, CDR1 is KGHDR and CDR2 SFDVKD. Trimming cost V 2 bases and J 7 bases, with 20 bases left between them.

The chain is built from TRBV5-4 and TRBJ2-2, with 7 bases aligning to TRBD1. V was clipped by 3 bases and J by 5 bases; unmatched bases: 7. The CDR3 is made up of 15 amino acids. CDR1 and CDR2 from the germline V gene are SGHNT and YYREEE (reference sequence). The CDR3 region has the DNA TGTGCCAGCAGCTCCCGACAGGGTTCGACCGGGGAGCTGTTTTTT. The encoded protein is CASSSRQGSTGELFF.

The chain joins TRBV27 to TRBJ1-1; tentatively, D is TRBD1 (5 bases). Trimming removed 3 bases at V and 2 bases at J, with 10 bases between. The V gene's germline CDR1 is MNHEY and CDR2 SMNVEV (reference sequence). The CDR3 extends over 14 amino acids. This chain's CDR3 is CASSFNGGNTEAFF. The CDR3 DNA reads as TGTGCCAGCAGTTTCAACGGGGGTAACACTGAAGCTTTCTTT.

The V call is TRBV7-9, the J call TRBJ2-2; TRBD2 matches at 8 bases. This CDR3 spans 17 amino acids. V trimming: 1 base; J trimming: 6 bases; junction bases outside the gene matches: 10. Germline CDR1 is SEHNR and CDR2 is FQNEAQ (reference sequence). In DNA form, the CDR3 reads TGTGCCAGCAGCTTAGAGGCAGCGGGAGTAAGGGCCGGGGAGCTGTTTTTT. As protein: CASSLEAAGVRAGELFF. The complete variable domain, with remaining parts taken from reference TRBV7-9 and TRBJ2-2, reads DTGVSQNPRHKITKRGQNVTFRCDPISEHNRLYWYRQTLGQGPEFLTYFQNEAQLEKSRLLSDRFSAERPKGSFSTLEIQRTEQGDSAMYLCASSLEAAGVRAGELFFGEGSRLTVL.

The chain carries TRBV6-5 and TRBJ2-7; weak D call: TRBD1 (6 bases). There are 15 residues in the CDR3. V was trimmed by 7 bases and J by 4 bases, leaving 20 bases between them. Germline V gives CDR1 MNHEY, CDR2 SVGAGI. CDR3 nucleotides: TGTGCCAGCACCTCAGACGGGACACACCCTTACGAGCAGTACTTC. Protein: CASTSDGTHPYEQYF.

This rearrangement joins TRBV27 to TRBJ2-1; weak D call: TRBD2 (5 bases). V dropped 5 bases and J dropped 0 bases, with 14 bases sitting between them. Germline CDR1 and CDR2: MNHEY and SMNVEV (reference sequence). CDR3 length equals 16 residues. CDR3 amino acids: CASSRRADYSYNEQFF. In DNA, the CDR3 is TGTGCCAGCAGTCGAAGGGCAGACTACTCCTACAATGAGCAGTTCTTC.

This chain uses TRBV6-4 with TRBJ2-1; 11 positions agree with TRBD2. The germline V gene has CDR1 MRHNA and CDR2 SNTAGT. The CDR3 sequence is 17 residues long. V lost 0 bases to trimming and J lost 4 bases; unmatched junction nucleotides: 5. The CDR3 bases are TGTGCCAGCAGTGACTCTCCGGGACTAGCGGAATACAATGAGCAGTTCTTC. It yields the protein CASSDSPGLAEYNEQFF.

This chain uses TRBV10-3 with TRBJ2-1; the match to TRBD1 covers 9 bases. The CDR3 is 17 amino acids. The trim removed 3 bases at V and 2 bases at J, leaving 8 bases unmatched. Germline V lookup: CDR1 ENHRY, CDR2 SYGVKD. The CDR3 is CAISEAGQGRTYNEQFF. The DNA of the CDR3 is TGTGCCATCAGTGAAGCAGGACAGGGGAGGACCTACAATGAGCAGTTCTTC.

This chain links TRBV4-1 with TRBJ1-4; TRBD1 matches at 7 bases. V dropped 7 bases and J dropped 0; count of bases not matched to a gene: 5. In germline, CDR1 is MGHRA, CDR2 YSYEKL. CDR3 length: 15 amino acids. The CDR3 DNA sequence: TGCGCCAGCACAGGGACAGTTGCAACTAATGAAAAACTGTTTTTT. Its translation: CASTGTVATNEKLFF.

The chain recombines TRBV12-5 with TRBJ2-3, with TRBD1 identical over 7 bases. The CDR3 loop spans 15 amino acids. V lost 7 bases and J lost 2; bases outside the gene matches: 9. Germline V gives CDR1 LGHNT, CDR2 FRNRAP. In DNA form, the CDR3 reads TGTGCTAGTGCCTCCGGACAGGCTCTCACAGATACGCAGTATTTT. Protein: CASASGQALTDTQYF. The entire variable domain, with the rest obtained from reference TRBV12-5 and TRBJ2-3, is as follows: DARVTQTPRHKVTEMGQEVTMRCQPILGHNTVFWYRQTMMQGLELLAYFRNRAPLDDSGMPKDRFSAEMPDATLATLKIQPSEPRDSAVYFCASASGQALTDTQYFGPGTRLTVL.

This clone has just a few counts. This CDR3 reads CASSPGTVAQPQHF. CDR3 nucleotides: TGTGCCAGCAGCCCCGGGACAGTCGCTCAGCCCCAGCATTTT. This chain uses TRBV3-1 (or the pseudogene TRBV3-2) with TRBJ1-5, with 7 bases identical to TRBD1. The V gene end was trimmed by 4 bases and the J gene end by 6 bases; junction bases not matched to a gene: 6. The germline V gene encodes CDR1 LGHDT and CDR2 YNNKEL (reference sequence). The CDR3 runs to 14 residues.

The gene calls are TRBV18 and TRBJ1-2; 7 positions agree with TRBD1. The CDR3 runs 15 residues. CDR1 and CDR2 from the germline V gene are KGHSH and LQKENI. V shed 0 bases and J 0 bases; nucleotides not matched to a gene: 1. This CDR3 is CASSPPTGANYGYTF. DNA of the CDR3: TGTGCCAGCTCACCACCTACAGGGGCTAACTATGGCTACACCTTC.

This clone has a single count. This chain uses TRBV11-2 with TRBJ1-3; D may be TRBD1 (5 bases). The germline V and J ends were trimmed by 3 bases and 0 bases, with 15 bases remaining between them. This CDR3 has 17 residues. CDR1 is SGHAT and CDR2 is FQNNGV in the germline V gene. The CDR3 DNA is TGTGCCAGCAGCTTGAATTCGGCAGGGCCCTCTGGAAACACCATATATTTT. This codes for CASSLNSAGPSGNTIYF.

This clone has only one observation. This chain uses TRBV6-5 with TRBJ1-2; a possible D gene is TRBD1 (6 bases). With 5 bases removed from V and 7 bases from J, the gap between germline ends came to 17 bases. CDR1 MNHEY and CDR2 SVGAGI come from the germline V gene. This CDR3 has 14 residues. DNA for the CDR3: TGTGCCAGCAGTCGGGACACTTCAAGGAGTGGCTACACCTTC. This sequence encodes CASSRDTSRSGYTF.

CDR3 in amino acids: CASSQGTRDSPYEQYF. CDR3 nucleotides: TGCGCCAGCAGCCAAGGTACCCGGGACTCTCCCTACGAGCAGTACTTC. The V and J genes are TRBV4-1 and TRBJ2-7; D might be TRBD2 (6 bases). The length of the CDR3 is 16 residues. Trimming shortened V by 1 base and J by 2 bases, and 15 bases separated the two germline ends. Germline CDR1 reads MGHRA; CDR2 reads YSYEKL.

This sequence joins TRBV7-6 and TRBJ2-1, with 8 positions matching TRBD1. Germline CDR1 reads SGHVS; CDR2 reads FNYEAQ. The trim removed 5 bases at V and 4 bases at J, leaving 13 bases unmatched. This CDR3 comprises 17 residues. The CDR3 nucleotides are TGTGCCAGCAGCGCCCCCCGACAGGGGATCGGTTACAATGAGCAGTTCTTC. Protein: CASSAPRQGIGYNEQFF.

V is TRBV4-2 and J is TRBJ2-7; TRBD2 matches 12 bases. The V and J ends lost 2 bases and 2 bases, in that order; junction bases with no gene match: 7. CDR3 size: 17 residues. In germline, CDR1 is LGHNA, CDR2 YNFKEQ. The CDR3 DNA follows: TGTGCCAGCAGCCAACTATCCAGGACTAGCGGGACCTACGAGCAGTACTTC. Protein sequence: CASSQLSRTSGTYEQYF.

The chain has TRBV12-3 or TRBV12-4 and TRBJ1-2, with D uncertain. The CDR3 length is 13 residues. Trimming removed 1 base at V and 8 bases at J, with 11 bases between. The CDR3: CASSLDRDRGYTF. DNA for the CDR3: TGTGCCAGCAGTTTAGATCGGGATCGGGGCTACACCTTC.

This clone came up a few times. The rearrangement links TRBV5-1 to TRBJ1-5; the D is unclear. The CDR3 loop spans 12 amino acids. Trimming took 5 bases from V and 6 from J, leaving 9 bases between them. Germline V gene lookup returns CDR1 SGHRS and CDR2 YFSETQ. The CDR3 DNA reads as TGCGCCAGCAGGGTCCCGGGTCAGCCCCAGCATTTT. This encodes CASRVPGQPQHF.

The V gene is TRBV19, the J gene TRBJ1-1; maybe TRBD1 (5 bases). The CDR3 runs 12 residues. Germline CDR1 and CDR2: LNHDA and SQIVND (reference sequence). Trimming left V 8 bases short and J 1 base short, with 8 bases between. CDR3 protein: CASAQGNTEAFF. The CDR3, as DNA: TGTGCCAGTGCCCAGGGGAACACTGAAGCTTTCTTT.

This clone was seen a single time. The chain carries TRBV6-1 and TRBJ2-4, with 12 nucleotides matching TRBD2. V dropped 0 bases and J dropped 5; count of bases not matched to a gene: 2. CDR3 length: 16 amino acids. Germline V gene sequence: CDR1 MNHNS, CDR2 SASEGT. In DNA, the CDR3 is TGTGCCAGCAGTGAAGCGCTAGCGGGAGGGCAAAACATTCAGTACTTC. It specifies CASSEALAGGQNIQYF.

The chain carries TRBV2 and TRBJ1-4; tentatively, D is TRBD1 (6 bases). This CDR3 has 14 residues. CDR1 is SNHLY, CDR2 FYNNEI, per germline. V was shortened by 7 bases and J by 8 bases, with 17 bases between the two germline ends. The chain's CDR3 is CASKMDSIKEKLFF. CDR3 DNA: TGTGCCAGCAAAATGGACAGCATTAAGGAAAAACTGTTTTTT.

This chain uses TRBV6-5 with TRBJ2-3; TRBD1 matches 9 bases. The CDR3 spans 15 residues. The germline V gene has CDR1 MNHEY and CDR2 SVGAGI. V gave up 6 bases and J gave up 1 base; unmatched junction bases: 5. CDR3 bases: TGTGCCAGCAGGGGGGACAGGGTCGGCACAGATACGCAGTATTTT. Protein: CASRGDRVGTDTQYF.

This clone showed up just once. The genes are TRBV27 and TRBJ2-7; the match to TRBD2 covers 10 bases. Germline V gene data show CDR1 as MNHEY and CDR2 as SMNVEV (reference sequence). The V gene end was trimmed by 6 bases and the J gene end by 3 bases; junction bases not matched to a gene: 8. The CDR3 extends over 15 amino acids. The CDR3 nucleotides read TGTGCCAGCAGCGAGGGACTAGCGAAAGTCTACGAGCAGTACTTC. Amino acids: CASSEGLAKVYEQYF.

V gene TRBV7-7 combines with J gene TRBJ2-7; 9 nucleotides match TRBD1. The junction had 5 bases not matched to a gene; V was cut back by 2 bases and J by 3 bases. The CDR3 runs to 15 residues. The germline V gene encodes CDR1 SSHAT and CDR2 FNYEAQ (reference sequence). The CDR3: CASSLQDRGGYEQYF. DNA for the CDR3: TGTGCCAGCAGCTTACAGGACAGGGGTGGCTACGAGCAGTACTTC.

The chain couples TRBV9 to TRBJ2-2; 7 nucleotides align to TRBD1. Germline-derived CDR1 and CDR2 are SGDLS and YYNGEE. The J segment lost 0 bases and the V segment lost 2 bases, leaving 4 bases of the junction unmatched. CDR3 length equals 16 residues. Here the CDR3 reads CASSVRGPANTGELFF. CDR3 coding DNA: TGTGCCAGCAGCGTGAGGGGGCCCGCGAACACCGGGGAGCTGTTTTTT.

CDR3 DNA sequence: TGTGCCAGCAGCTTAAGTGGGAGTCAGCCCCAGCATTTT. Its protein product is CASSLSGSQPQHF. This rearrangement joins TRBV7-3 to TRBJ1-5; D not resolved. The CDR3 loop spans 13 amino acids. The V gene's germline CDR1 is SGHTA and CDR2 FQGTGA. V lost 1 base and J lost 6, with 7 bases in between.